Shown below are 12 T cell receptor beta chains from a single sample sequenced in a study of Graves' ophthalmopathy and Graves' hyperthyroidism. RNA transcripts were the source from which TCR beta CDR3 regions were amplified. In the first round, RT-PCR was carried out with HTBI primers, and a multiplex PCR formed the second round. One entry per CDR3 protein results from TCRdb running MiXCR on the multiplex PCR reads. This repertoire shows around 590,000 distinct CDR3 sequences, 35% to 45% found once; its top ten account for about 4%. Sequencing input: peripheral blood or thyroid tissue (not recorded which). The receptors derive from an adult man with Graves' hyperthyroidism.

This clonotype was seen many times. The rearrangement joins TRBV7-2 to TRBJ2-5; tentatively, D is TRBD1 (6 bases). The CDR3 is 14 amino acids. V was trimmed by 5 bases and J by 5 bases, leaving 15 bases between them. Germline V gene data show CDR1 as SGHTA and CDR2 as FQGNSA. The CDR3, as DNA: TGTGCCAGCAGCCCACAGTACAGGGAGGAGACCCAGTACTTC. It is translated as CASSPQYREETQYF.

This chain connects TRBV7-2 to TRBJ2-5, with TRBD2 identical over 9 bases. The CDR3 contains 12 residues. Losses at the gene ends were 1 base for V and 12 bases for J; bases not matched to a gene: 3. Germline-derived CDR1 and CDR2 are SGHTA and FQGNSA. The CDR3 loop is CASSLGSSGEYF. The CDR3 nucleotides read TGTGCCAGCAGCTTAGGTTCTAGCGGGGAGTACTTC.

This clonotype has a count of ten or more. The J gene is TRBJ2-7, the V gene TRBV4-2; tentatively, D is TRBD2 (6 bases). This CDR3 is 14 amino acids long. The V and J ends lost 4 bases and 5 bases respectively, with 15 bases between them. CDR1 and CDR2 from the germline V gene are LGHNA and YNFKEQ. DNA of the CDR3: TGTGCCAGCAGCCCCGGACTATCGTCCGACGAGCAGTACTTC. Translation gives CASSPGLSSDEQYF.

This clonotype was found many times. V is TRBV24-1 and J is TRBJ1-2; 7 bases match TRBD1. Germline loops: CDR1 KGHDR, CDR2 SFDVKD. The J segment lost 7 bases and the V segment lost 7 bases, leaving 8 bases of the junction unmatched. The CDR3 is 13 residues long. The CDR3 is CATSKQGLSGYTF. The CDR3, as DNA: TGTGCCACCAGCAAACAGGGGCTGTCTGGCTACACCTTC.

This clonotype was observed at least ten times. The chain carries TRBV6-5 and TRBJ1-5, with 8 bases fitting TRBD1. Per germline, CDR1 MNHEY and CDR2 SVGAGI. With 5 bases clipped from V and 2 bases from J, the junction kept 2 bases outside the gene matches. The CDR3 length is 14 residues. The CDR3 is CASSGQGRNQPQHF. In DNA, the CDR3 is TGTGCCAGCAGTGGACAGGGTCGCAATCAGCCCCAGCATTTT.

This chain links TRBV19 with TRBJ1-5, with 8 bases fitting TRBD1. The CDR3 is 15 amino acids. In germline, CDR1 is LNHDA, CDR2 SQIVND (reference sequence). V shed 4 bases and J 6 bases; nucleotides not matched to a gene: 8. The CDR3 spells CASSTRTGPPQPQHF. CDR3 coding DNA: TGTGCCAGTAGTACTCGGACAGGGCCCCCTCAGCCCCAGCATTTT.

Notes on this clonotype: Given a much more abundant clone one base away, this may be a read error. The genes are TRBV7-9 and TRBJ2-6; D may be TRBD1 (6 bases). Germline V gene lookup returns CDR1 SEHNR and CDR2 FQNEAQ (reference sequence). This CDR3 region has 19 residues. V lost 3 bases and J 0 bases, leaving 18 bases between the germline ends. The CDR3 spells CASSFEGHATLSGANVLTF. The CDR3 region has the DNA TGTGCCAGCAGCTTCGAGGGACACGCAACCCTCTCTGGGGCCAACGTCCTGACTTTC.

At least ten counts were recorded for this clonotype. This chain links TRBV7-9 with TRBJ2-7; D uncertain. This CDR3 contains 15 residues. V was trimmed by 3 bases and J by 1 base, leaving 13 bases between them. Germline CDR1 and CDR2: SEHNR and FQNEAQ (reference sequence). CDR3 amino acids: CASSFAGLPSYEQYF. CDR3 sequence (DNA): TGTGCCAGCAGCTTTGCAGGCCTCCCTTCCTACGAGCAGTACTTC.

The chain has TRBV10-3 and TRBJ1-2, with 8 positions matching TRBD1. Trimming cost V 2 bases and J 6 bases; bases outside gene matches: 2. The CDR3 has 13 amino acids. Germline assignment: CDR1 ENHRY and CDR2 SYGVKD. As DNA, the CDR3 is TGTGCCATCAGTGAGCAGGGGGCTGATGGCTACACCTTC. This encodes CAISEQGADGYTF.

This clonotype showed up just a few times. One base away lies a much larger clone, so this may be a sequencing read error. CDR3 nucleotide sequence: TGTGCCACCAGCAGACAGGGAACCTACGAGCAGTACTTC. This codes for CATSRQGTYEQYF. J is TRBJ2-7 and V is TRBV15; possible D gene TRBD1, 5 bases. Trimming shortened V by 2 bases and J by 2 bases, and 7 bases separated the two germline ends. Germline CDR1 and CDR2: LNHNV and YYDKDF (reference sequence). This CDR3 has 13 amino acids.

Only a few counts were recorded for this clonotype. The chain has TRBV12-3 or TRBV12-4 and TRBJ2-5; no definite D call. This CDR3 comprises 12 residues. Trimming removed 5 bases at V and 5 bases at J, with 9 bases between. CDR3 residues: CASSPAGETQYF. The CDR3, as DNA: TGTGCCAGCAGTCCGGCCGGGGAGACCCAGTACTTC.

Many counts were recorded for this clonotype. V usage is TRBV5-8 and J usage is TRBJ2-7; 7 bases map to TRBD2. With V trimmed by 4 bases and J by 7 bases, 14 bases remained unmatched. The CDR3 length is 15 residues. Per the germline V gene, CDR1 is SGHTS and CDR2 is YDEGEE. The CDR3 DNA is TGTGCCAGCAGCATAGGGGACTATGGGGAGTATGAGCAGTACTTC. It codes for CASSIGDYGEYEQYF.